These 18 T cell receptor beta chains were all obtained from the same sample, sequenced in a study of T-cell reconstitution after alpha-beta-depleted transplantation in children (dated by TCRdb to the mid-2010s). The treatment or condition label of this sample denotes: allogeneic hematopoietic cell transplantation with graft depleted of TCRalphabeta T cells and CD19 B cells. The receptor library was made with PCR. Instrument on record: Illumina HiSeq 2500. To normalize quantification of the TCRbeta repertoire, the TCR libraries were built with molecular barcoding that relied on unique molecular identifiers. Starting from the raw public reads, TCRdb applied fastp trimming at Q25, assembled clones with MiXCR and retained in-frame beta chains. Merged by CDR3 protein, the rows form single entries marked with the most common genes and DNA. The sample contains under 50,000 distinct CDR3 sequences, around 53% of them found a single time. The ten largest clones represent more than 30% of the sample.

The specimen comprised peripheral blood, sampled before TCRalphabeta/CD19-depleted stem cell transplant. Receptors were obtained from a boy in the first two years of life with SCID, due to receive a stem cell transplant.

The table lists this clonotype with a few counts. The CDR3, as DNA: TGTGCCAGCAGCTTATACAGGGATGAGCAGTACTTC. Translated, it gives CASSLYRDEQYF. The gene calls are TRBV7-9 and TRBJ2-7; TRBD1 might be the D (6 bases). Germline V gives CDR1 SEHNR, CDR2 FQNEAQ (reference sequence). V lost 2 bases and J lost 7, with 9 bases in between. This CDR3 has 12 amino acids.

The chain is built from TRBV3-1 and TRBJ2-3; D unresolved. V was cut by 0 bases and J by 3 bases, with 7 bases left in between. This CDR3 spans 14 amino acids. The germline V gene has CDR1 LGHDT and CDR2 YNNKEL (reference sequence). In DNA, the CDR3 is TGTGCCAGCAGCCAAGAGGCGAGGACAGATACGCAGTATTTT. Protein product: CASSQEARTDTQYF.

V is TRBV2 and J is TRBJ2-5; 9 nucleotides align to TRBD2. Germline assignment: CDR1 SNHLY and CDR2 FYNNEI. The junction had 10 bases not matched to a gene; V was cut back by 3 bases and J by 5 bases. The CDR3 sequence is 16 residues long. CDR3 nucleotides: TGTGCCAGCAGTGATGGAGTAGCGGGGGTTTATGAGACCCAGTACTTC. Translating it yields CASSDGVAGVYETQYF. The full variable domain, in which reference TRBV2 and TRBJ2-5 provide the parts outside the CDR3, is EPEVTQTPSHQVTQMGQEVILRCVPISNHLYFYWYRQILGQKVEFLVSFYNNEISEKSEIFDDQFSVERPDGSNFTLKIRSTKLEDSAMYFCASSDGVAGVYETQYFGPGTRLLVL.

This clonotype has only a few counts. CDR3 protein: CASSVVLGTEAFF. The CDR3 coding sequence is TGTGCCAGCAGCGTAGTCCTAGGGACTGAAGCTTTCTTT. V usage is TRBV9 and J usage is TRBJ1-1; D is ambiguous. Germline values: CDR1 SGDLS, CDR2 YYNGEE. The CDR3 is 13 amino acids. Trimming left V 0 bases short and J 5 bases short, with 8 bases between.

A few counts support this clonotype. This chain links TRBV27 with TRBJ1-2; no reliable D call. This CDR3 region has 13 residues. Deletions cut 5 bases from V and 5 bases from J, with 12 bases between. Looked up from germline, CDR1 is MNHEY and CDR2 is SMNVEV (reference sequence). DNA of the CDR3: TGTGCCAGCAGTCCCCCCGGACTTTATGGCTACACCTTC. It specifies CASSPPGLYGYTF.

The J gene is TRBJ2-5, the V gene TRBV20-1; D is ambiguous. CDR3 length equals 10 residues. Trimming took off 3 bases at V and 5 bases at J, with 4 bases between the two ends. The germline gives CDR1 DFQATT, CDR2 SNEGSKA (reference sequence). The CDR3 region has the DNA TGCAGTGCTAGCGCGGAGACCCAGTACTTC. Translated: CSASAETQYF.

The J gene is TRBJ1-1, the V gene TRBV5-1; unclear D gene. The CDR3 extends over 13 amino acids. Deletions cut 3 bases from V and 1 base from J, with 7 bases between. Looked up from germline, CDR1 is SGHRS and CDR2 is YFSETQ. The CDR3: CASSSTANTEAFF. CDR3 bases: TGCGCCAGCAGCTCTACAGCGAACACTGAAGCTTTCTTT.

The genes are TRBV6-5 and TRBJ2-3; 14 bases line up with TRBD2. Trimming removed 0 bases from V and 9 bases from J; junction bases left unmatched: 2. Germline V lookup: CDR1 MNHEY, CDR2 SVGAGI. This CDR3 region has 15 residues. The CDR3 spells CASSYSTSGGATQYF. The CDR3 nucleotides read TGTGCCAGCAGTTACTCGACTAGCGGGGGGGCAACGCAGTATTTT.

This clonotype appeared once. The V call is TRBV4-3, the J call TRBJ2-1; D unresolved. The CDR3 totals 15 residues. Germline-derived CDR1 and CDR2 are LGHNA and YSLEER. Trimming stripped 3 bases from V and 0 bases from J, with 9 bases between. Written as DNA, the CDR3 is TGCGCCAGCAGCCAGGAGCTTAGCTCCTACAATGAGCAGTTCTTC. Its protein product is CASSQELSSYNEQFF.

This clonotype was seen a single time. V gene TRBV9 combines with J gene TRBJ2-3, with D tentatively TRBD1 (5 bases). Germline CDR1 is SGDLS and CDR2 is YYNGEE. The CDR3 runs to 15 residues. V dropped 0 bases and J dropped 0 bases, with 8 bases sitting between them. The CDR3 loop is CASSVDRPSTDTQYF. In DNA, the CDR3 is TGTGCCAGCAGCGTAGACAGGCCGAGCACAGATACGCAGTATTTT.

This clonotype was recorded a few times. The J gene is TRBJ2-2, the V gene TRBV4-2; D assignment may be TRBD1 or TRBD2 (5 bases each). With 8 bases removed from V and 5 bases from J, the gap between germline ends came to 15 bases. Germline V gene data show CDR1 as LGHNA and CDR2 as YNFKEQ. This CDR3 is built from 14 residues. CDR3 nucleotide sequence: TGTGCCAGCGCCGTGGGGGAGAGAACCGGGGAGCTGTTTTTT. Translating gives CASAVGERTGELFF.

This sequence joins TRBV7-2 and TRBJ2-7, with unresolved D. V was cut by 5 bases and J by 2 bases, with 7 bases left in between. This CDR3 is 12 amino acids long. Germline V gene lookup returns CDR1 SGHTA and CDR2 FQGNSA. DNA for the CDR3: TGTGCCAGCAGCCCGGACGCCTACGAGCAGTACTTC. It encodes CASSPDAYEQYF.

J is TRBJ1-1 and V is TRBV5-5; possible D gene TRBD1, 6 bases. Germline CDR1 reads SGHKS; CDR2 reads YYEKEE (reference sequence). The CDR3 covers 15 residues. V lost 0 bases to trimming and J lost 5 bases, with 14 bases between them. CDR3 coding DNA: TGTGCCAGCAGCTTGGAGGGGGGGTGGAGGACTGAAGCTTTCTTT. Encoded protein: CASSLEGGWRTEAFF.

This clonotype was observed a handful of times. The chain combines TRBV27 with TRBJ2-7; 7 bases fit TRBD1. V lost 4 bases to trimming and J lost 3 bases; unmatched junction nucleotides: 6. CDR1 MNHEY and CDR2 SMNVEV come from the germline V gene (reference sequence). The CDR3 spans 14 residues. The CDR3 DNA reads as TGTGCCAGCAGTTCCCGGACAGGCCTCTACGAGCAGTACTTC. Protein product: CASSSRTGLYEQYF.

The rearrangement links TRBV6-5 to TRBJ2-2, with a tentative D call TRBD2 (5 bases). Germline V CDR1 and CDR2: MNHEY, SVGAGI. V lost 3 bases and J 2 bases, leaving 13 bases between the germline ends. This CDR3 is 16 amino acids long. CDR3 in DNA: TGTGCCAGCAGTTATTACTACGGGGTTAACACCGGGGAGCTGTTTTTT. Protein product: CASSYYYGVNTGELFF.

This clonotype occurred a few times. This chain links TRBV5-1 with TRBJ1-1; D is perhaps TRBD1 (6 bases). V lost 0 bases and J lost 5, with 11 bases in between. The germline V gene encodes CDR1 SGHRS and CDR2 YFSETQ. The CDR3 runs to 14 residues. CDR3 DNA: TGCGCCAGCAGCTTGGGGCAGGGGCGGACTGAAGCTTTCTTT. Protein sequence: CASSLGQGRTEAFF. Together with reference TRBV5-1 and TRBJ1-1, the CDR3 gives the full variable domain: KAGVTQTPRYLIKTRGQQVTLSCSPISGHRSVSWYQQTPGQGLQFLFEYFSETQRNKGNFPGRFSGRQFSNSRSEMNVSTLELGDSALYLCASSLGQGRTEAFFGQGTRLTVV.

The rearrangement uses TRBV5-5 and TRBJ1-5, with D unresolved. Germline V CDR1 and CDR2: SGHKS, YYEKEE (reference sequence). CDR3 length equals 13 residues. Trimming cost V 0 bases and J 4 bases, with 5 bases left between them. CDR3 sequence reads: CASSLAANQPQHF. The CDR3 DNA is TGTGCCAGCAGCTTGGCAGCTAATCAGCCCCAGCATTTT.

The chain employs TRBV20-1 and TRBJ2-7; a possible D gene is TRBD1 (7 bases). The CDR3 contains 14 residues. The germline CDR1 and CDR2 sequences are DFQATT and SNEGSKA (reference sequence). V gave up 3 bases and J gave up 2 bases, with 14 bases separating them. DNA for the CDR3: TGCAGTGCTAGCTCCAGGGGGGCCACCTACGAGCAGTACTTC. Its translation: CSASSRGATYEQYF.